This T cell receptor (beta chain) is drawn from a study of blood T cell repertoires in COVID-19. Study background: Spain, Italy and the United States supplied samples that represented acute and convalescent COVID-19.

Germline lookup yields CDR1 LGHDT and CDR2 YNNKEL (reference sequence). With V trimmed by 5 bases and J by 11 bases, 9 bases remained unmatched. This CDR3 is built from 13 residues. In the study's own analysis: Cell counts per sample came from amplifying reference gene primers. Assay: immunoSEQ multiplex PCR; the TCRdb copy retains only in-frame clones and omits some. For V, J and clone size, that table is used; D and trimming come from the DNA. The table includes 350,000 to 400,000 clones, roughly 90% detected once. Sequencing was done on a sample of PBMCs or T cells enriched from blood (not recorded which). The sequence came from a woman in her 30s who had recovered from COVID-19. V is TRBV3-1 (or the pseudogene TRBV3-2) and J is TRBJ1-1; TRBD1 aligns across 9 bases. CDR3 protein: CASSYRGPRGAFF. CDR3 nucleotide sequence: TGTGCCAGCAGCTACAGGGGGCCTCGCGGGGCTTTCTTT.